Below, 13 T cell receptor beta chains from the same sample are listed, as sequenced in a study of Ad26.COV2.S vaccination and SARS-CoV-2 variants. This sample's treatment: 15 to 20 received Ad26.COV2.S at low or high dose, single or two shots; about 5 received placebo; per-sample allocation not given. Material that was analyzed had been drawn on day 63 after the first vaccine or placebo injection. The repertoire was sequenced with immunoSEQ multiplex PCR; TCRdb's copy has only in-frame clones and lacks some. Among around 300,000 clones listed, approximately 86% were seen once. The specimen was peripheral blood, collected in a trial of Ad26.COV2.S vaccine versus placebo. The receptors here all came from a person aged 18 to 59 who received the Ad26.COV2.S COVID-19 vaccine or a placebo.

The V and J genes are TRBV7-9 and TRBJ2-5; D is perhaps TRBD2 (6 bases). The CDR3 has 16 residues. Deletions cut 5 bases from V and 5 bases from J, with 21 bases between. The germline V gene has CDR1 SEHNR and CDR2 FQNEAQ (reference sequence). CDR3 sequence: CASSPNMEGPAETQYF. The CDR3 region has the DNA TGTGCCAGCAGCCCCAATATGGAGGGCCCCGCGGAGACCCAGTACTTC.

The chain recombines TRBV27 with TRBJ1-5; D remains unclear. Germline lookup yields CDR1 MNHEY and CDR2 SMNVEV (reference sequence). There are 14 residues in the CDR3. V was shortened by 2 bases and J by 3 bases, with 8 bases between the two germline ends. CDR3 nucleotide sequence: TGTGCCAGCAGTTTAAGGAGTTACAATCAGCCCCAGCATTTT. It is translated as CASSLRSYNQPQHF.

This clone was found once. The chain has TRBV3-1 (or the pseudogene TRBV3-2) and TRBJ1-5, with D unresolved. Germline CDR1 LGHDT, CDR2 YNNKEL (reference sequence). Trimming left V 5 bases short and J 0 bases short, with 14 bases between. CDR3 size: 16 residues. The CDR3 here is CASSAVYSDSNQPQHF. As DNA, the CDR3 is TGTGCCAGCAGCGCCGTATACAGTGATAGCAATCAGCCCCAGCATTTT.

The chain couples TRBV7-2 to TRBJ2-7; a possible D gene is TRBD2 (5 bases). Germline lookup yields CDR1 SGHTA and CDR2 FQGNSA. The CDR3 runs 17 residues. Trimming left V 1 base short and J 5 bases short, with 21 bases between. The CDR3 protein is CASSLGIGREKGNEQYF. CDR3 coding DNA: TGTGCCAGCAGCTTAGGGATTGGACGGGAAAAGGGAAACGAGCAGTACTTC.

This rearrangement joins TRBV5-1 to TRBJ2-7; weak D call: TRBD2 (5 bases). V was shortened by 2 bases and J by 7 bases, with 16 bases between the two germline ends. Germline V gene lookup returns CDR1 SGHRS and CDR2 YFSETQ. The CDR3 contains 14 residues. CDR3 in DNA: TGCGCCAGCAGCTTCGCCCGGGAAAACGCGGAGCAGTACTTC. Protein product: CASSFARENAEQYF.

The chain combines TRBV6-1 with TRBJ1-4; D gene uncertain. V lost 4 bases and J 7 bases, leaving 19 bases between the germline ends. The CDR3 spans 16 residues. In germline, CDR1 is MNHNS, CDR2 SASEGT. CDR3 DNA sequence: TGTGCCAGCAGTGGCTCTTTCGACCTCCCCGGTGAAAAACTGTTTTTT. Translating gives CASSGSFDLPGEKLFF.

This chain uses TRBV24-1 with TRBJ1-2, with D perhaps TRBD1 (6 bases). Trimming pared 3 bases from V and 5 bases from J, leaving 18 bases between. CDR1 is KGHDR and CDR2 is SFDVKD in the germline V gene. The CDR3 runs to 16 residues. CDR3 nucleotide sequence: TGTGCCACCAGTGATCCCACCAAACAGGGTATTTATGGCTACACCTTC. Encoded protein: CATSDPTKQGIYGYTF.

This rearrangement joins TRBV14 to TRBJ2-7; 10 nucleotides align to TRBD1. Germline V gives CDR1 SGHDN, CDR2 FVKESK. V shed 4 bases and J 4 bases; nucleotides not matched to a gene: 7. The CDR3 sequence is 15 residues long. The CDR3, as DNA: TGTGCCAGCAGCCGCCACCGGGACAGGGGTTACGAGCAGTACTTC. It is translated as CASSRHRDRGYEQYF. Full variable domain (remainder filled in from reference TRBV14 and TRBJ2-7): EAGVTQFPSHSVIEKGQTVTLRCDPISGHDNLYWYRRVMGKEIKFLLHFVKESKQDESGMPNNRFLAERTGGTYSTLKVQPAELEDSGVYFCASSRHRDRGYEQYFGPGTRLTVT.

The V call is TRBV27, the J call TRBJ2-7; D may be TRBD2 (6 bases). Germline V gene lookup returns CDR1 MNHEY and CDR2 SMNVEV (reference sequence). Trimming left V 4 bases short and J 1 base short, with 23 bases between. The CDR3 covers 18 residues. The CDR3 DNA reads TGTGCCAGCAGTTATCGAAGGCAGGGTCTAGCGCCTTCCTACGAGCAGTACTTC. It translates to CASSYRRQGLAPSYEQYF.

The rearrangement links TRBV18 to TRBJ1-1; TRBD1 matches at 9 bases. The V segment lost 3 bases and the J segment 9 bases; nucleotides outside the gene matches: 17. The CDR3 loop spans 17 amino acids. Looked up from germline, CDR1 is KGHSH and CDR2 is LQKENI. CDR3 coding DNA: TGTGCCAGCTCACCGTCCGGGACAGGGTTCGGTCGGTCTAAAGCTTTCTTT. It specifies CASSPSGTGFGRSKAFF. Full variable domain (missing parts from reference TRBV18 and TRBJ1-1): NAGVMQNPRHLVRRRGQEARLRCSPMKGHSHVYWYRQLPEEGLKFMVYLQKENIIDESGMPKERFSAEFPKEGPSILRIQQVVRGDSAAYFCASSPSGTGFGRSKAFFGQGTRLTVV.

V gene TRBV27 combines with J gene TRBJ2-1, with 8 bases identical to TRBD1. There are 18 residues in the CDR3. CDR1 and CDR2 from the germline V gene are MNHEY and SMNVEV (reference sequence). V was clipped by 3 bases and J by 2 bases; unmatched bases: 12. CDR3 sequence reads: CASSFRGLPFETYNEQFF. The DNA for the CDR3 is TGTGCCAGCAGTTTCAGGGGGCTCCCTTTCGAAACCTACAATGAGCAGTTCTTC.

This clone showed up just a few times. V and J are TRBV3-1 (or the pseudogene TRBV3-2) and TRBJ2-3; the D gene could be TRBD1 or TRBD2 (6 bases each). The CDR3 extends over 15 amino acids. Trimming took off 1 base at V and 1 base at J, with 9 bases between the two ends. Germline V gene data show CDR1 as LGHDT and CDR2 as YNNKEL (reference sequence). The CDR3 DNA sequence: TGTGCCAGCAGCCAAGGGGGGGCCGGCACAGATACGCAGTATTTT. Protein sequence: CASSQGGAGTDTQYF.

This sequence joins TRBV4-2 and TRBJ2-2; D unresolved. The germline gives CDR1 LGHNA, CDR2 YNFKEQ. The germline V and J ends were trimmed by 0 bases and 4 bases, with 9 bases remaining between them. CDR3 size: 15 residues. The CDR3 loop is CASSQEGRRTGELFF. As DNA, the CDR3 is TGTGCCAGCAGCCAAGAGGGCCGACGCACCGGGGAGCTGTTTTTT.